A selection of T cell receptor beta chains follows, all from one sample in a study of CD8 T cells in Susac syndrome. TCRdb fed the immunoSEQ multiplex PCR reads into MiXCR, producing one record per CDR3 protein. The sample includes roughly 190,000 distinct CDR3 sequences, 90% to 95% of them seen just once. Sequenced: CD4+ T cells from PBMCs. These receptors all stem from a human donor with Susac syndrome. Each CDR3 is given with its conserved first and last residue. A D gene is named only where the DNA matches it firmly.

d_call,v_call,j_call,cdr3_nt,cdr3_aa
NA,TRBV7-3,TRBJ2-5,TGTGCCAGCAGCTTAGGGGGGTGGGAGACCCAGTACTTC,CASSLGGWETQYF
TRBD1,TRBV7-6,TRBJ2-3,TGTGCCAGCAGCCCAAGACAGGGGGCACATAGAAGCGGGAGCGGGTCAGATACGCAGTATTTT,CASSPRQGAHRSGSGSDTQYF
TRBD1,TRBV7-8,TRBJ2-1,TGTGCCAGCAGGACCGGGACAGGCCCCTACAATGAGCAGTTCTTC,CASRTGTGPYNEQFF
NA,TRBV13,TRBJ2-3,TGTGCCAGCAGCTTGCGGGTTTCACAAGCAGATACGCAGTATTTT,CASSLRVSQADTQYF
NA,TRBV20-1,TRBJ2-3,TGCAGTGCCCGAGATCCTACCACCGTCCAAGATACGCAGTATTTT,CSARDPTTVQDTQYF
TRBD1,TRBV9,TRBJ1-2,TGTGCCAGCAGCGTATCTGAGAGACAGGGCCATGGCTACACCTTC,CASSVSERQGHGYTF
TRBD2,TRBV5-1,TRBJ2-1,TGCGCCAGCAGCCTAGGGACTAGCGCCGACTACAATGAGCAGTTCTTC,CASSLGTSADYNEQFF
NA,TRBV3-1,TRBJ1-1,TGTGCCAGCAGCCAAGACAGGGTGGCAGCTTTCTTT,CASSQDRVAAFF
NA,TRBV2,TRBJ1-1,TGTGCCAGCAGTTCGGGGGGCGAGGGGAGAGAAGCTTTCTTT,CASSSGGEGREAFF
NA,TRBV4-1,TRBJ2-3,TGCGCCAGCAGCCGACCGGACAACAAGGCACGCGATACGCAGTATTTT,CASSRPDNKARDTQYF
NA,TRBV3-1,TRBJ2-3,TGTGCCAGCAGCCAAGATTGGGCTGCGCAGTATTTT,CASSQDWAAQYF